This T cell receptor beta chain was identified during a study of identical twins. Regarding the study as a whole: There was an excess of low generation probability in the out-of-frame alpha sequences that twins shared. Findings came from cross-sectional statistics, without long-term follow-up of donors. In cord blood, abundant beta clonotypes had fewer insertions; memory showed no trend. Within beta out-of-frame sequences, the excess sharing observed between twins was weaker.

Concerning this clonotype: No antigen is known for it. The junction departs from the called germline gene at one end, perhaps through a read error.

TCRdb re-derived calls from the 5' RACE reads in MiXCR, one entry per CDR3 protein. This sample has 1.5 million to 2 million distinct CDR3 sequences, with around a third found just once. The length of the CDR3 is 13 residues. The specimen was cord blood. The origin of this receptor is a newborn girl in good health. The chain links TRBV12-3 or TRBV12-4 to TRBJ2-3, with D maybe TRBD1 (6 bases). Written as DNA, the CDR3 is TGTGCCAGCAGAGGACAGCGCACAGATACGCGGTATTTT. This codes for CASRGQRTDTRYF.